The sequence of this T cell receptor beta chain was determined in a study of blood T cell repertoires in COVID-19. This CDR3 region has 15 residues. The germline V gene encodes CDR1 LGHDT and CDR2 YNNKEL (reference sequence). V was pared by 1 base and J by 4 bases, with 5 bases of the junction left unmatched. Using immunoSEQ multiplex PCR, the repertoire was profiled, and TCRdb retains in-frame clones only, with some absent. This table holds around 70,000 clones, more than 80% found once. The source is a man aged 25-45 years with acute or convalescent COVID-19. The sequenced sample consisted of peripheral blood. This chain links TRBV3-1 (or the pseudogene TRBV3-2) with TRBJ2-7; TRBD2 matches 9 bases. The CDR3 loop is CASSQAISGRYEQYF. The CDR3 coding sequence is TGTGCCAGCAGCCAAGCTATTAGCGGGAGATACGAGCAGTACTTC.